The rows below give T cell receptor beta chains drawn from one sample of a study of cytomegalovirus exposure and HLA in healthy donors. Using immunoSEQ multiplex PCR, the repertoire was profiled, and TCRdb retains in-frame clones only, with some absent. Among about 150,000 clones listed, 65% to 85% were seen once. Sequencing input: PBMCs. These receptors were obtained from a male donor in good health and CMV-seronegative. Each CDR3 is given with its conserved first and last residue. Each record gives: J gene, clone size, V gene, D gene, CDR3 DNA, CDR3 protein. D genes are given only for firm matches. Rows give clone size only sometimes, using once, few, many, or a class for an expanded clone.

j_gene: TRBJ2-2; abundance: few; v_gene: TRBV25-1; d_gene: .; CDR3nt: TGTGCCAGCAGTGAATTTGGTAGAGGGACCGGGGAGCTGTTTTTT; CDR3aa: CASSEFGRGTGELFF
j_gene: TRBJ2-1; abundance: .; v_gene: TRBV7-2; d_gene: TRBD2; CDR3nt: TGTGCCAGCAGCTTAACCCCACTAGCGGGGGGGCCGGACAATGAGCAGTTCTTC; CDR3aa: CASSLTPLAGGPDNEQFF
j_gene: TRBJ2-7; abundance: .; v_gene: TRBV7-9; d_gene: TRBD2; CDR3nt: TGTTCCAGCAGCTTAAGCGGGGGCCTTTCTCACTACGAGCAGTACTTC; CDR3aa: CSSSLSGGLSHYEQYF
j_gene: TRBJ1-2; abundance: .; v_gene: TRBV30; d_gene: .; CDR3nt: TGTGCCTGGAGTGTAAAGGAGGACTTCCCGGAACAGTTTAACTATGGCTACACCTTC; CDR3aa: CAWSVKEDFPEQFNYGYTF
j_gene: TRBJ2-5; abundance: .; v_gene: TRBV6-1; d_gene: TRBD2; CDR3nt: TGTGCCAGCAGTGAAAGACCCCAGCGGGGGGGAGAGACCCAGTACTTC; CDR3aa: CASSERPQRGGETQYF
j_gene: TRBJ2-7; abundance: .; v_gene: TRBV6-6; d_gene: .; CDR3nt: TGTGCCAGCAGTTCGAGGACAGGGAGGGCCTACGAGCAGTACTTC; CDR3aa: CASSSRTGRAYEQYF
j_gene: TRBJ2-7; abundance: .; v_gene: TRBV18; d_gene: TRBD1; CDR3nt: TGTGCCAGCTCACATCCGACAGGGAACTACGAGCAGTACTTC; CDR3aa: CASSHPTGNYEQYF
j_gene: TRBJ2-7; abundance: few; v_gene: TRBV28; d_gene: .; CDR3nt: TGTGCCAGCAGTTTCATGAGACCTAGCTACGAGCAGTACTTC; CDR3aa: CASSFMRPSYEQYF
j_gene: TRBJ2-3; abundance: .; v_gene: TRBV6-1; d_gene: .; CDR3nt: TGTGCCAGCAGCTTTAGCGGCTCCCAATTTGCTACGCAGTATTTT; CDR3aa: CASSFSGSQFATQYF
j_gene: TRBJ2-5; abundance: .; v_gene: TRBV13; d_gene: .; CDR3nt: TGTGCCAGCAGCTTAGGCCCGGGAATACAGTCCCAAGAGACCCAGTACTTC; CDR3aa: CASSLGPGIQSQETQYF
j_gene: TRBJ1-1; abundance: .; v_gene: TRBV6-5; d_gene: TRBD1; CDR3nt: TGTGCCAGCAGTTTCCAGGGGGCGCAGGGGACTGAAGCTTTCTTT; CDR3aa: CASSFQGAQGTEAFF
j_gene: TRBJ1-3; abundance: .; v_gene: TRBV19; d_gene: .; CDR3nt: TGTGCCAGTAGCTGGGCCACGAGCTCTGGAAACACCATATATTTT; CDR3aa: CASSWATSSGNTIYF
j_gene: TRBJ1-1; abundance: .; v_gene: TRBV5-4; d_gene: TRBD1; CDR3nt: TGTGCCAGCAGTTCCGGACAGGGCAGGGTCCCTGAAGCTTTCTTT; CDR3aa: CASSSGQGRVPEAFF
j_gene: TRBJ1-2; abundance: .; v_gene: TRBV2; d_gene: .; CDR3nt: TGTGCCAGCAGGGGAGAGTGTGACATATCCTTC; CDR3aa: CASRGECDISF
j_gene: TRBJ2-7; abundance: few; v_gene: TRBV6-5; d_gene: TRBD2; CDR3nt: TGTGCCAGCAGCCCCGGGAGGGGTTCCCACGAGCAGTACTTC; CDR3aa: CASSPGRGSHEQYF
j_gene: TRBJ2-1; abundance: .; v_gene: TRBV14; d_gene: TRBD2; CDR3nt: TGTGCCAGCAGCCTCTCGAAGGCAGCGGGAGGGCGTGCCTCCAATGAGCAGTTCTTC; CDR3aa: CASSLSKAAGGRASNEQFF
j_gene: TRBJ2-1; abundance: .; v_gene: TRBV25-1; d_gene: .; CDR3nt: TGTGCCAGCAGCGGCCCGGAGCTCGTGAGATACAATGAGCAGTTCTTC; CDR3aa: CASSGPELVRYNEQFF
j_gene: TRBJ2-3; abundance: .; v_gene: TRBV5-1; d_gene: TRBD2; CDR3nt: TGCGCCAGCAGCCTATCGGGGAGGGGATACACAGATACGCAGTATTTT; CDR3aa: CASSLSGRGYTDTQYF
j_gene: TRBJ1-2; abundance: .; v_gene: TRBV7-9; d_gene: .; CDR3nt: TGTGCCAGCAGCCAAAAAATAATACAGGGATGGTATGGCTACACCTTC; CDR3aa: CASSQKIIQGWYGYTF
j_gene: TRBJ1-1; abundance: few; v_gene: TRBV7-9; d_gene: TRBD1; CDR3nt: TGTGCCAGCAGCAAAACGACAGGGACCAACACTGAAGCTTTCTTT; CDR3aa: CASSKTTGTNTEAFF
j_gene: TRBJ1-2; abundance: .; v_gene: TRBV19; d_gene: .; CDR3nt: TGTGCCAGTAGTATACAGGGCTATGGCTACACCTTC; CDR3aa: CASSIQGYGYTF
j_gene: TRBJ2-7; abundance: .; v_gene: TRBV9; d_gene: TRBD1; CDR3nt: TGTGCCAGCAGCGTAGCCGGGACAGGGCCACCCTACGAGCAGTACTTC; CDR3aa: CASSVAGTGPPYEQYF